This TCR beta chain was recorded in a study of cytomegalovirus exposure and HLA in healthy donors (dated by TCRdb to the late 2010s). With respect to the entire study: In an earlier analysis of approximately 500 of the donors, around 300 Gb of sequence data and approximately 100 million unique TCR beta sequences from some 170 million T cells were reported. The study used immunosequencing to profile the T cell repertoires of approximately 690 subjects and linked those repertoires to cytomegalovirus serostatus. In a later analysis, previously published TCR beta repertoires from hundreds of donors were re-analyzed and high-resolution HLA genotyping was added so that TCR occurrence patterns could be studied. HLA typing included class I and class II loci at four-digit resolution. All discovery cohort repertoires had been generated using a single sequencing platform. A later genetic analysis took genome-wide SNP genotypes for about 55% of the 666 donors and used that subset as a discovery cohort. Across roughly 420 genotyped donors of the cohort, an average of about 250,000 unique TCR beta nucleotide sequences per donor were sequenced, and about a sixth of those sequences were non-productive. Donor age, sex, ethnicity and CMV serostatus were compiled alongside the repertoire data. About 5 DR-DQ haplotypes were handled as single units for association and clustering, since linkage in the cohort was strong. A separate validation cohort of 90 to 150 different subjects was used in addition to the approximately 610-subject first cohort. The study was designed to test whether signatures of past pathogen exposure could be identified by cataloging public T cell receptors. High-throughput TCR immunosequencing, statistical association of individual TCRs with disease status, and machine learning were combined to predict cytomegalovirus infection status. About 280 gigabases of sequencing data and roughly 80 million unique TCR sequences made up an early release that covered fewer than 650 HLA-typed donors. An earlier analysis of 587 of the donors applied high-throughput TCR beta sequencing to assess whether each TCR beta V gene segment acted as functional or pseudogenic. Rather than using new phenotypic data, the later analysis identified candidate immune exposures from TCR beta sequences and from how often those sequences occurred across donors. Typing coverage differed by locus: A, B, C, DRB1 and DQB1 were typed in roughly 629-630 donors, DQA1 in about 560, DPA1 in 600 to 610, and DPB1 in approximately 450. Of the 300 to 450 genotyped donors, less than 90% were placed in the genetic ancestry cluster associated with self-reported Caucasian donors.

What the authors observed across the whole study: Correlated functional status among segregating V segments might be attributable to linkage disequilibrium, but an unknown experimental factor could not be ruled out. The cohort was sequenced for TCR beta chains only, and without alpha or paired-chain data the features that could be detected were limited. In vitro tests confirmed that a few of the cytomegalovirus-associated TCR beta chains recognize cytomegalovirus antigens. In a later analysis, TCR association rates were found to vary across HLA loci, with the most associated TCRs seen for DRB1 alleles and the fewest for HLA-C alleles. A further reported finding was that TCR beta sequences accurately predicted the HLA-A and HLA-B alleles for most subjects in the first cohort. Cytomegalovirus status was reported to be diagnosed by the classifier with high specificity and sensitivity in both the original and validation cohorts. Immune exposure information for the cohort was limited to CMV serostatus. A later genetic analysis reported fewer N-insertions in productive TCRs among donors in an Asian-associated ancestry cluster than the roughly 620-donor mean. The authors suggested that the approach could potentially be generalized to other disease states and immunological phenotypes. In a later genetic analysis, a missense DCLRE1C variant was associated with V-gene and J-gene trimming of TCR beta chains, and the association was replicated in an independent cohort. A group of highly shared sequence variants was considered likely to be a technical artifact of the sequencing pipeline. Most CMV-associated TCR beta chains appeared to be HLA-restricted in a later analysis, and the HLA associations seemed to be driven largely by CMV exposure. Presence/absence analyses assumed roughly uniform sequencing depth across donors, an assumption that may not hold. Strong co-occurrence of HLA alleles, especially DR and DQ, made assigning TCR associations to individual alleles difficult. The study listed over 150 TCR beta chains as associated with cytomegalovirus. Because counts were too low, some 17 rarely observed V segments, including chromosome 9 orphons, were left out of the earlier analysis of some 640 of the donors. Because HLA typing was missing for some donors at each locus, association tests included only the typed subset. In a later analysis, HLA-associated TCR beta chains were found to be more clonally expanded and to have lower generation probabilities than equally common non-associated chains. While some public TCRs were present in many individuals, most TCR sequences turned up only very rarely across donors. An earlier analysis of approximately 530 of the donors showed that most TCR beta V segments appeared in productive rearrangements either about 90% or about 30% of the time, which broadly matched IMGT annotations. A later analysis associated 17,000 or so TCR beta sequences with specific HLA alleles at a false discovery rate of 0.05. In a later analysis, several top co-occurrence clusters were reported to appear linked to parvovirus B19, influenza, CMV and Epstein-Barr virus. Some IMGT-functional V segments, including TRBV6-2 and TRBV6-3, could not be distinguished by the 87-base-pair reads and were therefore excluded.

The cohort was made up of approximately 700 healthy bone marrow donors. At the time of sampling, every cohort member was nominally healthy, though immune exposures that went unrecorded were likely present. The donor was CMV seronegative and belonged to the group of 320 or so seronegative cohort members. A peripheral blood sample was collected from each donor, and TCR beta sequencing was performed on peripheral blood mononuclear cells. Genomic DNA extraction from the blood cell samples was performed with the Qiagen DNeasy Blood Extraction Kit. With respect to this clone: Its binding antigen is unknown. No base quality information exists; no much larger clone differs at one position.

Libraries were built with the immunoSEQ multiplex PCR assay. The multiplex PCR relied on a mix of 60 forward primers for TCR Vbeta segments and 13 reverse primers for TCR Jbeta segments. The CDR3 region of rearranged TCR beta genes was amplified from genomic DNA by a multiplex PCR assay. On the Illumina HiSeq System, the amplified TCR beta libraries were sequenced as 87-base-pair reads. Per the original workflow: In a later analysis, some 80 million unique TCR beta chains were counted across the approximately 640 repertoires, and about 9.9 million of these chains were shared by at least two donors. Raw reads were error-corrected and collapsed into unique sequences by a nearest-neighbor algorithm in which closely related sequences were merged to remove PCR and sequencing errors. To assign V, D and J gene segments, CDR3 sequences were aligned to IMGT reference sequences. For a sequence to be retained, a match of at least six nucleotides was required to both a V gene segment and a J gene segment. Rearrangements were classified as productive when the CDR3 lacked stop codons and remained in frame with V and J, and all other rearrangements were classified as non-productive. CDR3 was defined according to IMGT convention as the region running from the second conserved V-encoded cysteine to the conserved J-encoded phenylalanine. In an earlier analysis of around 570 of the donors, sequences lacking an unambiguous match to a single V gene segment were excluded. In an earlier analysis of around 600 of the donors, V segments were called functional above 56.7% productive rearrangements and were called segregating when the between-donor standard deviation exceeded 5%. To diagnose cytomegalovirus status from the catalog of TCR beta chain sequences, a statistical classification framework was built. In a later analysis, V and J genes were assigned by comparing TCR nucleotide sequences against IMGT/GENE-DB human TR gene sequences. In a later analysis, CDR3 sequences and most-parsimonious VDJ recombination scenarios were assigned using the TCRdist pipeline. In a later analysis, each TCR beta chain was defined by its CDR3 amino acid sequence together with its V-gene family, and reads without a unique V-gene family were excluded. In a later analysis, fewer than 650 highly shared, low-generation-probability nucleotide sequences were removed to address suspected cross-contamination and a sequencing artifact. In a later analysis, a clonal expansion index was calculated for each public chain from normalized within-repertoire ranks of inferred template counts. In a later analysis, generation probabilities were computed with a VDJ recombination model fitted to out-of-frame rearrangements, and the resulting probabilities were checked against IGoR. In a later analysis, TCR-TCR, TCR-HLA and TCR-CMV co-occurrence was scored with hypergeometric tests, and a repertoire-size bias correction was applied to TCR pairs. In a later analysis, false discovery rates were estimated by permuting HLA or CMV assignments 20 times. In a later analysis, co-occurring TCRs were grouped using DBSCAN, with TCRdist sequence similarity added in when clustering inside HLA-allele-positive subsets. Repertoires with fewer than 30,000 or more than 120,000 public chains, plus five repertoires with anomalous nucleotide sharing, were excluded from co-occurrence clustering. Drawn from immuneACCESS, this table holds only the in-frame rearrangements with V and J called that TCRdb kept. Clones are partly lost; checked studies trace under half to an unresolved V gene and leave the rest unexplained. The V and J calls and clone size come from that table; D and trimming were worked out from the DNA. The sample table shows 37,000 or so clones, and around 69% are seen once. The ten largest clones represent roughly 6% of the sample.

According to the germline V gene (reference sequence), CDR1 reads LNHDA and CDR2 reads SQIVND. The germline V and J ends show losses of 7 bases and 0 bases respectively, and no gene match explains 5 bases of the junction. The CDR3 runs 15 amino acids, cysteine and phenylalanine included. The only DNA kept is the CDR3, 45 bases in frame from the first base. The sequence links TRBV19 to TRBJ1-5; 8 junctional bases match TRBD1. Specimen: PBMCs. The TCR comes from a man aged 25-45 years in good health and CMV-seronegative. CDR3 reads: CASNPGQDSNQPQHF. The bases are TGTGCCAGTAATCCGGGACAGGATAGCAATCAGCCCCAGCATTTT.